The 20 T cell receptor beta chains reported below all come from one sample, sequenced in a study of Ad26.COV2.S vaccination and SARS-CoV-2 variants. Noted treatment: about 20 received Ad26.COV2.S at low or high dose, single or two shots; roughly 5 received placebo; per-sample allocation not given. It was on day 63 after the first vaccine or placebo injection that samples were taken. Profiling relied on immunoSEQ multiplex PCR, and the TCRdb table lists in-frame clones only, not all of them. The sample has 300,000 to 350,000 clones; 90% are singletons. Sequenced here: peripheral blood, sampled in a trial of Ad26.COV2.S vaccine versus placebo. Receptors originate from a person between 18 and 65 years old who received the Ad26.COV2.S COVID-19 vaccine or a placebo.

For this clone: The junction differs from germline at one of its ends, possibly a read error. The V call is TRBV19, the J call TRBJ1-3; D not resolved. This CDR3 is 14 amino acids long. Per germline, CDR1 LNHDA and CDR2 SQIVND (reference sequence). The CDR3 DNA is TGTGCCAGTAATATATATGGGGCTGGAAACACCATATATTTT. Its protein is CASNIYGAGNTIYF.

The chain carries TRBV7-6 and TRBJ1-1; D might be TRBD1 (5 bases). Germline V gene sequence: CDR1 SGHVS, CDR2 FNYEAQ. V dropped 1 base and J dropped 0 bases, with 9 bases sitting between them. The CDR3 is 15 residues long. CDR3 in DNA: TGTGCCAGCAGCTTAGATTTCAGGGTGAACACTGAAGCTTTCTTT. This encodes CASSLDFRVNTEAFF.

The rearrangement uses TRBV5-4 and TRBJ1-5; D is perhaps TRBD1 (6 bases). This CDR3 contains 20 residues. V was pared by 6 bases and J by 4 bases, with 32 bases between. CDR1 is SGHNT, CDR2 YYREEE, per germline (reference sequence). The CDR3 DNA follows: TGTGCCAGCATCCTATCGAGACAGGACGAGGGTAGTAGGGGTAATCAGCCCCAGCATTTT. Translated, it gives CASILSRQDEGSRGNQPQHF.

The V call is TRBV9, the J call TRBJ2-3; D gene unclear. This CDR3 has 15 residues. Germline loops: CDR1 SGDLS, CDR2 YYNGEE. V lost 3 bases and J lost 0, with 11 bases in between. CDR3 DNA sequence: TGTGCCAGCAGCGACTGGACCTCTAGCACAGATACGCAGTATTTT. It encodes CASSDWTSSTDTQYF.

This rearrangement joins TRBV15 to TRBJ1-2; D not resolved. V gave up 0 bases and J gave up 5 bases, with 13 bases separating them. Germline V CDR1 and CDR2: LNHNV, YYDKDF (reference sequence). The CDR3 length is 15 residues. The CDR3 DNA follows: TGTGCCACCAGCAGAGATTTAGTGGCCCCATATGGCTACACCTTC. Translation gives CATSRDLVAPYGYTF.

This chain joins TRBV6-6 and TRBJ2-7; 7 nucleotides agree with TRBD2. The junction had 2 bases not matched to a gene; V was cut back by 8 bases and J by 4 bases. CDR3 size: 11 residues. Looked up from germline, CDR1 is MNHNY and CDR2 is SVGAGI (reference sequence). DNA of the CDR3: TGTGCCAGCGCCGGGGGGTACGAGCAGTACGTC. This gives the protein CASAGGYEQYV.

V and J are TRBV5-4 and TRBJ2-7, with D perhaps matching TRBD2 (5 bases). V was shortened by 4 bases and J by 0 bases, with 14 bases between the two germline ends. The CDR3 extends over 15 amino acids. Germline V CDR1 and CDR2: SGHNT, YYREEE (reference sequence). CDR3 region: CASSLLDVVSYEQYF. The CDR3 region has the DNA TGTGCCAGCAGCCTACTAGACGTGGTCTCCTACGAGCAGTACTTC.

The chain joins TRBV19 to TRBJ2-1; D call uncertain. The length of the CDR3 is 15 residues. CDR1 is LNHDA and CDR2 is SQIVND in the germline V gene (reference sequence). V was pared by 5 bases and J by 0 bases, with 11 bases between. The CDR3 DNA reads TGTGCCAGTAGTCCCCCGGGCCTCTCCTACAATGAGCAGTTCTTC. As protein: CASSPPGLSYNEQFF.

The genes are TRBV7-2 and TRBJ2-7; D is undetermined. The germline V and J ends were trimmed by 3 bases and 1 base, with 7 bases remaining between them. CDR3 length equals 13 residues. In germline, CDR1 is SGHTA, CDR2 FQGNSA. The CDR3 coding sequence is TGTGCCAGCAGCTTTGCTACGTCCTACGAGCAGTACTTC. Protein sequence: CASSFATSYEQYF.

The V and J genes are TRBV3-1 (or the pseudogene TRBV3-2) and TRBJ1-2; tentatively, D is TRBD1 (5 bases). The CDR3 runs 17 residues. Per the germline V gene, CDR1 is LGHDT and CDR2 is YNNKEL (reference sequence). The ends were cut back, 0 bases at V and 0 bases at J, with 14 bases in the middle. CDR3 residues: CASSQERSDSPNYGYTF. The CDR3 nucleotides are TGTGCCAGCAGCCAAGAAAGGTCAGACAGTCCTAACTATGGCTACACCTTC.

This clone was counted a single time. V is TRBV3-1 (or the pseudogene TRBV3-2) and J is TRBJ1-3; D remains ambiguous. Per germline, CDR1 LGHDT and CDR2 YNNKEL (reference sequence). This CDR3 comprises 13 residues. Trimming left V 7 bases short and J 0 bases short, with 7 bases between. The CDR3 spells CASTKSSGNTIYF. The CDR3 DNA follows: TGTGCCAGCACCAAGAGCTCTGGAAACACCATATATTTT.

This sequence joins TRBV7-9 and TRBJ2-2; the match to TRBD1 covers 11 bases. With V trimmed by 5 bases and J by 5 bases, 10 bases remained unmatched. CDR3 size: 17 residues. Germline values: CDR1 SEHNR, CDR2 FQNEAQ (reference sequence). The CDR3 bases are TGTGCCAGCAGCCGTAACTCCGGGACAGGGGGGACCGGGGAGCTGTTTTTT. Residues: CASSRNSGTGGTGELFF.

This clone came up once. The chain combines TRBV2 with TRBJ2-2, with D uncertain. The germline V gene has CDR1 SNHLY and CDR2 FYNNEI. V was cut by 6 bases and J by 3 bases, with 8 bases left in between. The CDR3 is 13 amino acids. The CDR3 sequence is CASRIVDTGELFF. CDR3 in DNA: TGTGCCAGCAGGATCGTCGACACCGGGGAGCTGTTTTTT. The full variable domain, its missing parts supplied by reference TRBV2 and TRBJ2-2, is EPEVTQTPSHQVTQMGQEVILRCVPISNHLYFYWYRQILGQKVEFLVSFYNNEISEKSEIFDDQFSVERPDGSNFTLKIRSTKLEDSAMYFCASRIVDTGELFFGEGSRLTVL.

The chain has TRBV29-1 and TRBJ2-3; unclear D gene. V was clipped by 3 bases and J by 2 bases, with 9 bases between them. CDR1 and CDR2 from the germline V gene are SQVTM and ANQGSEA. The CDR3 runs to 13 residues. The CDR3 sequence is CSVDLKNTDTQYF. DNA for the CDR3: TGCAGCGTTGACCTGAAGAACACAGATACGCAGTATTTT.

This chain connects TRBV6-5 to TRBJ1-2; D not certain. CDR3 length equals 14 residues. Germline CDR1 and CDR2: MNHEY and SVGAGI. Trimming stripped 5 bases from V and 3 bases from J, with 13 bases between. For the CDR3, the DNA is TGTGCCAGCAGTACACAGCCGACCGACTATGGCTACACCTTC. It specifies CASSTQPTDYGYTF.

This chain connects TRBV9 to TRBJ2-2, with D tentatively TRBD1 (7 bases). Trimming shortened V by 3 bases and J by 7 bases, and 22 bases separated the two germline ends. This CDR3 has 17 residues. Germline V gives CDR1 SGDLS, CDR2 YYNGEE. The CDR3 DNA sequence: TGTGCCAGCAGCGGACCGGGGGCAGGGGGATTTGGCGGGGAGCTGTTTTTT. Protein sequence: CASSGPGAGGFGGELFF.

The table lists this clone with a few counts. V gene TRBV27 combines with J gene TRBJ1-4; no firm D call. Trimming took off 0 bases at V and 0 bases at J, with 17 bases between the two ends. Germline V CDR1 and CDR2: MNHEY, SMNVEV (reference sequence). This CDR3 contains 19 residues. The CDR3 region has the DNA TGTGCCAGCAGTTTATCGAGTGAGTTCCGGATTGCAACTAATGAAAAACTGTTTTTT. Translating it yields CASSLSSEFRIATNEKLFF.

The chain recombines TRBV6-5 with TRBJ2-3, with D maybe TRBD2 (7 bases). The V end was cut by 2 bases, the J end by 5 bases, with 17 bases between. This CDR3 spans 16 amino acids. From germline, CDR1 is MNHEY and CDR2 SVGAGI. The CDR3 DNA reads as TGTGCCAGCAGTTACCTTGGGGGGGCATGGGGAGATACGCAGTATTTT. Residues: CASSYLGGAWGDTQYF.

This chain connects TRBV5-1 to TRBJ1-1; D perhaps matches TRBD1 (6 bases). The V end was cut by 3 bases, the J end by 5 bases, with 20 bases between. The CDR3 loop spans 16 amino acids. Looked up from germline, CDR1 is SGHRS and CDR2 is YFSETQ. The CDR3 reads CASSWTVQGEVTEAFF. For the CDR3, the DNA is TGCGCCAGCAGCTGGACCGTACAGGGAGAAGTAACTGAAGCTTTCTTT.

This clone has only one observation. The chain combines TRBV6-5 with TRBJ2-3, with a tentative D call TRBD1 (5 bases). V was cut by 6 bases and J by 5 bases, with 15 bases left in between. The germline V gene has CDR1 MNHEY and CDR2 SVGAGI. The CDR3 has 14 residues. Written as DNA, the CDR3 is TGTGCCAGCAGAACGGGTCAGGGTGGAGATACGCAGTATTTT. Amino acid sequence: CASRTGQGGDTQYF.